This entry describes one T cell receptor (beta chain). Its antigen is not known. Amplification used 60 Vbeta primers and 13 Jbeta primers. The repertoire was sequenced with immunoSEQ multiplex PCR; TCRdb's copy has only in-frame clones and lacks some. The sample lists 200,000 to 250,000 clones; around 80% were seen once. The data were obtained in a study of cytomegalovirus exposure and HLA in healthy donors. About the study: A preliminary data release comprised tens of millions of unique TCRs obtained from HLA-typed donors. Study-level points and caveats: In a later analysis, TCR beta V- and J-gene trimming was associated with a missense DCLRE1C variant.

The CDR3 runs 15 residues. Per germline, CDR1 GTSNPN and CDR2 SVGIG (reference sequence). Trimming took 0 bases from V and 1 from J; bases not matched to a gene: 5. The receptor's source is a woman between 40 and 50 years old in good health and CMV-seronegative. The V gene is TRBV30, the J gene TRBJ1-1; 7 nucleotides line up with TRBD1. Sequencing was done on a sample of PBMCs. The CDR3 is CAWSVLGQQNTEAFF. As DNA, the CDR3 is TGTGCCTGGAGTGTGCTGGGACAGCAGAACACTGAAGCTTTCTTT.